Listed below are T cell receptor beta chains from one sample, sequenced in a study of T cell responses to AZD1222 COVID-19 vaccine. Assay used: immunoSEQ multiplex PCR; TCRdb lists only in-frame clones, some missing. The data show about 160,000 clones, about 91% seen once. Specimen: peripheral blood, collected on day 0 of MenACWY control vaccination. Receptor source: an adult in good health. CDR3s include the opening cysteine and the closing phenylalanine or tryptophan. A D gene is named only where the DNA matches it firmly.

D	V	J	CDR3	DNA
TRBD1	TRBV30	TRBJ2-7	CAWEGQGDYEQYF	TGTGCCTGGGAGGGACAGGGGGACTACGAGCAGTACTTC
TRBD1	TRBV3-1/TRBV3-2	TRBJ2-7	CASSQDRDRGLEFPYEQYF	TGTGCCAGCAGCCAAGATAGGGACAGGGGTCTAGAGTTCCCCTACGAGCAGTACTTC
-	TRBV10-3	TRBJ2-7	CAISEQALTEQYF	TGTGCCATCAGTGAGCAGGCCCTTACGGAGCAGTACTTC
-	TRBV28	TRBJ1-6	CASSLTSNSPLHF	TGTGCCAGCAGTTTGACTTCTAATTCACCCCTCCACTTT
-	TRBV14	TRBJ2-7	CASSQAFPSYEQYF	TGTGCCAGCAGCCAAGCATTTCCGTCCTACGAGCAGTACTTC
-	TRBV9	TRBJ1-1	CASSVGVTTEAFF	TGTGCCAGCAGCGTAGGGGTTACCACTGAAGCTTTCTTT
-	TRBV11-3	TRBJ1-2	CASSSPKVRYGYTF	TGTGCCAGCAGCTCACCCAAGGTTCGGTATGGCTACACCTTC
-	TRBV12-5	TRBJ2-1	CASGSGPYEQFF	TGTGCTAGTGGTTCCGGACCCTATGAGCAGTTCTTC
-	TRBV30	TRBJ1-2	CAWSAPGTDNYGYTF	TGTGCCTGGAGTGCCCCTGGGACTGACAACTATGGCTACACCTTC
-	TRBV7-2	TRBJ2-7	CASSFGGVAYEQYF	TGTGCCAGCAGCTTCGGGGGAGTAGCCTACGAGCAGTACTTC
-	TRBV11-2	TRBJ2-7	CASSSAWVPYEQYF	TGTGCCAGCAGCTCCGCCTGGGTCCCCTACGAGCAGTACTTC